The text below deals with one T cell receptor beta chain. Its target is unknown. The record originates from a study of T cells in Graves' hyperthyroidism and ophthalmopathy. Study-wide points: Blood held most thyroid clonotypes expanded above 0.001 frequency.

The CDR3 regions of TCR beta were amplified from RNA transcripts. A set of HTBI primers served as the primers for a first-round RT-PCR of the TCR CDR3. TCRdb processed the multiplex PCR reads anew with MiXCR; each CDR3 protein has one entry. The data hold around 300,000 distinct CDR3 sequences, with about 16% observed a single time. The trim removed 6 bases at V and 5 bases at J, leaving 13 bases unmatched. The CDR3 consists of 18 residues. Germline CDR1 LNHDA, CDR2 SQIVND (reference sequence). Diagnosis of hyperthyroidism was new in patients aged 18 to 65, and its duration was under 2 months. Initially, at the first diagnosis of hyperthyroidism and before any ophthalmopathy symptoms, blood was sampled.

The TCR sequence derives from a woman in her forties or fifties with Graves' hyperthyroidism that later progressed to Graves' ophthalmopathy. The rearrangement links TRBV19 to TRBJ2-1, with 13 bases lining up with TRBD2. The sample consisted of blood. Written as DNA, the CDR3 is TGTGCCAGTAGCGCCCCGACTAGCGGGAGGCTTCATAACAATGAGCAGTTCTTC. This codes for CASSAPTSGRLHNNEQFF.